This TCR beta chain was sequenced in a study of shared clonotypes between healthy human individuals. This clone was seen just once. The method was immunoSEQ multiplex PCR; TCRdb's version includes in-frame clones alone and lacks a portion of them. In the table there are roughly 1,100,000 clones, roughly 70% of which are singletons. Germline V gene data show CDR1 as KGHSH and CDR2 as LQKENI. Trimming shortened V by 6 bases and J by 5 bases, and 14 bases separated the two germline ends. The CDR3 is 14 amino acids. The chain couples TRBV18 to TRBJ1-5; D is uncertain. This sequence originates from a young man in good health. The source material was memory CD4+ T cells sorted from blood. Subset of the sample: CD45RA-negative fraction. The CDR3 DNA reads TGTGCCAGCTCGCCGGGCCGGACCTATCAGCCCCAGCATTTT. This codes for CASSPGRTYQPQHF.